Listed below are T cell receptor beta chains from one sample, sequenced in a study of blood T cells in healthy people across ages. TCRdb ran MiXCR on the 5' RACE reads and lists one entry per CDR3 protein. The data hold about 1 million distinct CDR3 sequences, with less than 50% observed a single time. Source material: blood. The receptors shown here come from an older woman in good health. Each CDR3 is given with its conserved first and last residue. Fields, in order: CDR3 DNA, CDR3 protein, clone size, J gene, D gene, V gene. A D gene is named only where the DNA matches it firmly. Only some rows state a clone size, as once, few, many or a class for expanded clones.

TGTGCCAGCAGTGAAAGGGACAGGAGCCTCTACGAGCAGTACTTC,CASSERDRSLYEQYF,few,TRBJ2-7,TRBD1,TRBV2
TGTGCCAGCAGCCATGGACAACTAGCGGGAGGGCTCGACGAGCAGTACTTC,CASSHGQLAGGLDEQYF,.,TRBJ2-7,TRBD2,TRBV7-2
TGCAGCGTCGGGGGACAGGGAGGCGATACGCAGTATTTT,CSVGGQGGDTQYF,few,TRBJ2-3,TRBD1,TRBV29-1
TGTGCCAGCAGCTTGTGGCGGGACTCCTACGAGCAGTACTTC,CASSLWRDSYEQYF,once,TRBJ2-7,.,TRBV7-2
TGTGCCAGCAGCCTAGGGGGCCCCACGCGGGAGCAGTACTTC,CASSLGGPTREQYF,once,TRBJ2-5,.,TRBV28
TGCGCCAGCAGCTTGGGTACTAGCGGGGGTAGGCGCAATGAGCAGTTCTTC,CASSLGTSGGRRNEQFF,.,TRBJ2-1,TRBD2,TRBV5-1
TGTGCCAGCAGCCACGACAGGTCATACCCTGGGGAATACGAGCAGTACTTC,CASSHDRSYPGEYEQYF,.,TRBJ2-7,.,TRBV9
TGTGCCAGCAGGTTTGACTCCTACGAGCAGTACTTC,CASRFDSYEQYF,.,TRBJ2-7,.,TRBV12-3/TRBV12-4
TGTGCCAGCAGCAAGGTCGGGGACAGGTCCACCACAGATACGCAGTATTTT,CASSKVGDRSTTDTQYF,.,TRBJ2-3,TRBD1,TRBV14
TGTGCCAGCAGCTCTCTAGCGGGAGAAATCAATGAGCAGTTCTTC,CASSSLAGEINEQFF,few,TRBJ2-1,TRBD2,TRBV7-9
TGCGCCAGCAGTTCCGGGACAGGAGACGGGAACGAGCAGTACTTC,CASSSGTGDGNEQYF,few,TRBJ2-7,TRBD1,TRBV10-2
TGTGCCAGCAGCTCAAGACAGGGGGCCCGAGACCCAAGCACAGATACGCAGTATTTT,CASSSRQGARDPSTDTQYF,.,TRBJ2-3,.,TRBV21-1
TGTGCCAGCAGCTTTGCGTGGACAGGGTTTACTGGGGCCAACGTCCTGACTTTT,CASSFAWTGFTGANVLTF,few,TRBJ2-6,TRBD1,TRBV5-6
TGTGCCAGCAGCCAAGCAAGGGGACTTTCACCCCTCCACTTT,CASSQARGLSPLHF,.,TRBJ1-6,.,TRBV3-1
TGTGCCAGCAGCTTAGAAGAGAGCAGCCGCGGTAGGACCCAGTACTTC,CASSLEESSRGRTQYF,.,TRBJ2-5,.,TRBV7-9
TGCAGTTTAGCGGACCCAGCCCAGTACTTC,CSLADPAQYF,.,TRBJ2-5,.,TRBV20-1
TGTGCCAGCAGCCCCGGGACCCAAGAAGGGCTGGATGAGCAGTTCTTC,CASSPGTQEGLDEQFF,many,TRBJ2-1,.,TRBV12-3/TRBV12-4
TGTGCCAGCAGCGTAGTGGACGACCCGAACACTGAAGCTTTCTTT,CASSVVDDPNTEAFF,.,TRBJ1-1,.,TRBV9
TGTGCCACCAGTGAAAATAGCGGGAGCATCGGGCAGTACTTC,CATSENSGSIGQYF,.,TRBJ2-5,TRBD2,TRBV24-1
TGTGCCAGCTCTTCCCGACCGGGGGGAAGCAATCAGCCCCAGCATTTT,CASSSRPGGSNQPQHF,few,TRBJ1-5,.,TRBV5-5
TGTGCCAGCAGCTCCCGGGTCAGCTCGAACTCCTACGAGCAGTACTTC,CASSSRVSSNSYEQYF,few,TRBJ2-7,.,TRBV11-2
TGTGCCGCTGGCCCAGGGGGGCAGACCCAGTACTTC,CAAGPGGQTQYF,.,TRBJ2-5,.,TRBV7-9
TGTGCCAGCAGCAAAGGGACAGGGACTACACCCCTCCACTTT,CASSKGTGTTPLHF,.,TRBJ1-6,TRBD1,TRBV6-5
TGCGCCAGCAACTCCGGGACTAGCGGGAGAAATAATGAGCAGTACTTC,CASNSGTSGRNNEQYF,.,TRBJ2-7,TRBD2,TRBV5-1
TGCGCCAGCAGCCACCTCCCGGGACAGGGGGTCAACACCGGGGAGCTGTTTTTT,CASSHLPGQGVNTGELFF,.,TRBJ2-2,TRBD1,TRBV4-1
TGTGCCAGCAGCCAAGAGGGGGAGAGGAAAGAGACCCAGTACTTC,CASSQEGERKETQYF,few,TRBJ2-5,.,TRBV3-1
TGTGCCGGCAGTCACCCGGGACAGGGGGCGTACTACGAGCAGTACTTC,CAGSHPGQGAYYEQYF,.,TRBJ2-7,TRBD1,TRBV27
TGTGCCAGCAGCAGCGGGACTAGCGGGCGGCAGTACTTC,CASSSGTSGRQYF,few,TRBJ2-7,TRBD2,TRBV7-9
TGTGCCAGCAGCTCAGGGAACTATAATCAGCCCCAGCATTTT,CASSSGNYNQPQHF,.,TRBJ1-5,.,TRBV7-9
TGTGCCAGCAGCAACATAGCGGGAGTTGGAGAGACCCAGTACTTC,CASSNIAGVGETQYF,few,TRBJ2-5,TRBD2,TRBV7-9
TGTGCCACCCTTGACCCGAACCTCTACAATGAGCAGTTCTTC,CATLDPNLYNEQFF,.,TRBJ2-1,.,TRBV10-3
TGTGCCAGCAGTGAAAGGTGGGGAAGGACTGAAGCTTTCTTT,CASSERWGRTEAFF,.,TRBJ1-1,.,TRBV6-1
TGCGCCAGCAGCTTTCCGGCCAGCGATTTACCGGGACTCCCCTACAATGAGCAGTTCTTC,CASSFPASDLPGLPYNEQFF,.,TRBJ2-1,.,TRBV5-1
TGTGCCAGCAGCCATAGGGACTCCGGGACCGGAAGTACGCAGTATTTT,CASSHRDSGTGSTQYF,few,TRBJ2-3,.,TRBV11-2
TGTGCCAGCAGTCCTGGGACTAGCGGGAGGATAAATGAGCAGTTCTTC,CASSPGTSGRINEQFF,many,TRBJ2-1,TRBD2,TRBV6-4
TGCGCCAGCATCCGACAGGGAGGATCCTATAATTCACCCCTCCACTTT,CASIRQGGSYNSPLHF,.,TRBJ1-6,TRBD1,TRBV12-3/TRBV12-4
TGCAGTGCCGCCGCAGGCCTATTGTACGAGCAGTACTTC,CSAAAGLLYEQYF,.,TRBJ2-7,.,TRBV20-1
TGCAGCGTTGTTGGCCACGGAGATACGCAGTATTTT,CSVVGHGDTQYF,many,TRBJ2-3,.,TRBV29-1
TGCGCCGGCAGCTTGGAGGGACAGGGGAGGGCAGATACGCAGTATTTT,CAGSLEGQGRADTQYF,.,TRBJ2-3,TRBD1,TRBV5-1
TGTGCCAGCAGTTATTCGGGGGACCGCTACGAGCAGTACTTC,CASSYSGDRYEQYF,.,TRBJ2-7,.,TRBV6-2/TRBV6-3
TGTGCCAGCCACGCCACAGGGGTCCATGAGCAGTTCTTC,CASHATGVHEQFF,.,TRBJ2-1,TRBD1,TRBV6-2/TRBV6-3
TGCAGTGCTAGAGATTTCAAGCGGGAGAGCTCCTACGAGCAGTACTTC,CSARDFKRESSYEQYF,few,TRBJ2-7,TRBD2,TRBV20-1
TGTGCCAGCAGAGATTCGGGTATCGATGAGCAGTTCTTC,CASRDSGIDEQFF,.,TRBJ2-1,.,TRBV7-9
TGTGCCAGCAGCTTAGATGGCGCAGGGGTATACGAGCAGTACTTC,CASSLDGAGVYEQYF,.,TRBJ2-7,.,TRBV11-2
TGCAGTGCTAGCGAGGGGTGGACTGAAGCTTTCTTT,CSASEGWTEAFF,.,TRBJ1-1,.,TRBV20-1
TGTGCCAGCAGTCCCCTACCCCTAGCGAATCTAGCTCAGCGGGCCATTGAGCAGTTCTTC,CASSPLPLANLAQRAIEQFF,few,TRBJ2-1,.,TRBV27
TGTGCCAGCAGCTTAGAGCTAGTGAACACCGGGGAGCTGTTTTTT,CASSLELVNTGELFF,.,TRBJ2-2,.,TRBV7-3
TGTGCCAGCAGTTTAGCGATAGGGACCGGGGAGCTGTTTTTT,CASSLAIGTGELFF,few,TRBJ2-2,.,TRBV28
TGTGCCAGCAGCCTCTTCCTGAGCGGCAACGACGAGCAGTACTTC,CASSLFLSGNDEQYF,few,TRBJ2-7,.,TRBV7-9
TGTGCCAGCAGCTTTACCCGGGACAGGGGAGGCACCGGGGAGCTGTTTTTT,CASSFTRDRGGTGELFF,.,TRBJ2-2,TRBD1,TRBV27
TGTGCCAGCAGGCAAAACAATGAGCAGTTCTTC,CASRQNNEQFF,many,TRBJ2-1,.,TRBV6-2/TRBV6-3
TGTGCCAGCAGCTTAGCAGGGTATAGCAATCAGCCCCAGCATTTT,CASSLAGYSNQPQHF,few,TRBJ1-5,.,TRBV7-2
TGTGCCAGCAGTGAAGTGGGACATCCCTACGAGCAGTACTTC,CASSEVGHPYEQYF,once,TRBJ2-7,.,TRBV6-1